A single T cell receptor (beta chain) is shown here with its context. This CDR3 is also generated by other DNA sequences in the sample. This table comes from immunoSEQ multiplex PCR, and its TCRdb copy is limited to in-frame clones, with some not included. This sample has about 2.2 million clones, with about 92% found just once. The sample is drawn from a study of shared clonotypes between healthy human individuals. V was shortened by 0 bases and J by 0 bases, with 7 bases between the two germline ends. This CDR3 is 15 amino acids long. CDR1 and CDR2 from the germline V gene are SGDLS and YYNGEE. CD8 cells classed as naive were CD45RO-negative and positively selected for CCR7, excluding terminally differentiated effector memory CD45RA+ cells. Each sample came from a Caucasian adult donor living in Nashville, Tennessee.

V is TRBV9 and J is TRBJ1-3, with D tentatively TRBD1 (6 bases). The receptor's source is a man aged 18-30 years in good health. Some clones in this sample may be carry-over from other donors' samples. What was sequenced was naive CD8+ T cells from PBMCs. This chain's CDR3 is CASSVVGGSGNTIYF. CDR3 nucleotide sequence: TGTGCCAGCAGCGTAGTAGGGGGCTCTGGAAACACCATATATTTT.